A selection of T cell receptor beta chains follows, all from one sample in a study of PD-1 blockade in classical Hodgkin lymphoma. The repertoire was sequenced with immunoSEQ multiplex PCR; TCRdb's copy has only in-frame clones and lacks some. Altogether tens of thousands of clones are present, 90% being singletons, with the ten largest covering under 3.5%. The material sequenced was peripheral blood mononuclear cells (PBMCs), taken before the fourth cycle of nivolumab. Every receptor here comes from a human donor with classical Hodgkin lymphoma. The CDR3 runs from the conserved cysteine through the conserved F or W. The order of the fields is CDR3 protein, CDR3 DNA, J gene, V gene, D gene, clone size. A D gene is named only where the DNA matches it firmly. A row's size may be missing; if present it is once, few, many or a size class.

CASSVGDLINEKLFF	TGTGCCAGCAGCGTAGGCGACTTAATCAATGAAAAACTGTTTTTT	TRBJ1-4	TRBV9	NA	few
CASSSGYTYNEQFF	TGTGCCAGCAGCTCGGGATACACCTACAATGAGCAGTTCTTC	TRBJ2-1	TRBV5-5	NA	NA
CASSKGWMRVCQQANEKLFF	TGTGCCAGCAGCAAGGGCTGGATGAGGGTTTGCCAGCAGGCTAATGAAAAACTGTTTTTT	TRBJ1-4	TRBV21-1	NA	NA
CASSQDLWGGLARQFF	TGTGCCAGCAGCCAAGATTTGTGGGGGGGTTTAGCGCGGCAGTTCTTC	TRBJ2-1	TRBV4-2	TRBD2	NA
CASRVWTPGTEAFF	TGCGCCAGCAGGGTGTGGACCCCGGGCACTGAAGCTTTCTTT	TRBJ1-1	TRBV10-1	NA	NA
CASSLTTEETQYF	TGTGCCAGCTCACTCACGACAGAAGAGACCCAGTACTTC	TRBJ2-5	TRBV18	NA	NA
CASSGLSGANVLTF	TGTGCCAGCAGTGGACTTTCTGGGGCCAACGTCCTGACTTTC	TRBJ2-6	TRBV2	NA	NA
CASSLGGGATDTQYF	TGTGCCAGCAGCTTGGGTGGGGGGGCCACAGATACGCAGTATTTT	TRBJ2-3	TRBV7-2	NA	NA
CASSPWLAGGSTDTQYF	TGTGCCAGCAGCCCGTGGTTAGCGGGGGGATCGACAGATACGCAGTATTTT	TRBJ2-3	TRBV7-2	TRBD2	NA
CASSIGRGGPEQYF	TGTGCCAGTAGTATCGGGAGGGGGGGCCCCGAGCAGTACTTC	TRBJ2-7	TRBV19	TRBD2	NA
CAWSMGLEETQYF	TGTGCCTGGAGTATGGGACTTGAGGAGACCCAGTACTTC	TRBJ2-5	TRBV30	NA	NA
CASSFLIGSGNEQFF	TGTGCCAGCAGCTTTCTGATAGGTTCAGGCAATGAGCAGTTCTTC	TRBJ2-1	TRBV7-6	NA	NA
CASRTQGYEQYF	TGTGCCAGCCGAACCCAGGGCTACGAGCAGTACTTC	TRBJ2-7	TRBV6-5	NA	NA
CAISESQINYGYTF	TGTGCCATCAGTGAGTCGCAGATAAACTATGGCTACACCTTC	TRBJ1-2	TRBV10-3	NA	once
CASTTGAEQYF	TGCGCCAGCACCACAGGGGCCGAGCAGTACTTC	TRBJ2-7	TRBV5-1	TRBD1	NA
CASSYTGTGGYTF	TGTGCCAGCAGTTACACCGGGACAGGGGGCTACACCTTC	TRBJ1-2	TRBV28	TRBD1	NA
CAISESSGIYNEQFF	TGTGCCATCAGTGAGTCCAGCGGGATATACAATGAGCAGTTCTTC	TRBJ2-1	TRBV10-3	TRBD2	NA
CASSSGTGDEKLFF	TGCGCCAGCAGCTCCGGGACAGGCGATGAAAAACTGTTTTTT	TRBJ1-4	TRBV5-1	TRBD1	NA
CASSFRTGREETQYF	TGTGCCAGCAGCTTTCGGACAGGGCGGGAAGAGACCCAGTACTTC	TRBJ2-5	TRBV7-9	TRBD1	NA
CASSGGQAFSGNTIYF	TGTGCCAGCAGCGGGGGACAGGCGTTCTCTGGAAACACCATATATTTT	TRBJ1-3	TRBV5-4	TRBD1	once
CASSRTADTDTQYF	TGTGCCAGCAGCCGGACGGCCGACACAGATACGCAGTATTTT	TRBJ2-3	TRBV6-5	NA	few
CASSQRTITSTDTQYF	TGTGCCAGCAGCCAAAGGACGATTACTAGCACAGATACGCAGTATTTT	TRBJ2-3	TRBV9	NA	NA
CASSLSGTGPYEQYF	TGTGCCAGCAGTTTATCCGGGACAGGCCCTTACGAGCAGTACTTC	TRBJ2-7	TRBV27	TRBD1	NA
CASSVPSWPQYF	TGTGCCAGCAGCGTGCCCTCGTGGCCCCAGTACTTC	TRBJ2-5	TRBV9	NA	NA
CASTSKGYNEQFF	TGTGCCAGCACCTCAAAGGGCTACAATGAGCAGTTCTTC	TRBJ2-1	TRBV6-5	NA	NA
CAWAEREKLFF	TGTGCCTGGGCCGAGAGGGAAAAACTGTTTTTT	TRBJ1-4	TRBV30	NA	NA
CASMRTGDVAFF	TGTGCCAGCATGCGGACAGGGGATGTAGCTTTCTTT	TRBJ1-1	TRBV14	TRBD1	NA
CASSLGGEAFF	TGTGCCAGCAGCTTAGGAGGTGAAGCTTTCTTT	TRBJ1-1	TRBV7-6	NA	NA
CASSFSTGSLTGELFF	TGTGCCAGCAGCTTTAGCACCGGGTCCCTCACCGGGGAGCTGTTTTTT	TRBJ2-2	TRBV5-6	NA	NA
CASARDRIQPQHF	TGTGCCAGCGCTCGGGACAGGATTCAGCCCCAGCATTTT	TRBJ1-5	TRBV7-2	TRBD1	few
CASSYGNEQFF	TGTGCCAGCAGTTACGGAAATGAGCAGTTCTTC	TRBJ2-1	TRBV6-5	NA	NA
CASSEMAPTNNSPLHF	TGTGCCAGCAGTGAAATGGCACCGACTAATAATTCACCCCTCCACTTT	TRBJ1-6	TRBV2	NA	NA
CASSWSGDYGYTF	TGTGCCAGCAGTTGGTCGGGGGACTATGGCTACACCTTC	TRBJ1-2	TRBV6-5	NA	NA
CASSRTFGPNQPQHF	TGTGCCAGCAGCCGGACATTCGGGCCGAATCAGCCCCAGCATTTT	TRBJ1-5	TRBV28	NA	NA
CASSSRGQVSNTGELFF	TGTGCCAGCAGCTCACGGGGACAGGTATCGAACACCGGGGAGCTGTTTTTT	TRBJ2-2	TRBV7-9	TRBD1	NA
CASSQPAGGLLSYEQYF	TGTGCCAGCAGCCAACCCGCGGGGGGACTCCTCTCCTACGAGCAGTACTTC	TRBJ2-7	TRBV4-2	TRBD2	NA
CASSPGTSGGEETQYF	TGTGCCAGCAGCCCGGGGACTAGCGGGGGCGAAGAGACCCAGTACTTC	TRBJ2-5	TRBV9	TRBD2	NA
CASSGVAHEQYF	TGTGCCAGCAGCGGCGTCGCGCACGAGCAGTACTTC	TRBJ2-7	TRBV7-9	NA	once
CAGGQGENTIYF	TGTGCCGGGGGGCAGGGGGAAAACACCATATATTTT	TRBJ1-3	TRBV30	TRBD1	NA
CASSSPGGASGATQYF	TGTGCCAGCTCAAGCCCAGGCGGGGCTAGCGGGGCTACGCAGTATTTT	TRBJ2-3	TRBV18	TRBD2	NA
CASSLVSDTEAFF	TGTGCCAGCAGCTTGGTTTCGGACACTGAAGCTTTCTTT	TRBJ1-1	TRBV4-2	NA	NA
CASSPGQGPVMNTEAFF	TGTGCCAGCAGTCCCGGACAGGGGCCCGTAATGAACACTGAAGCTTTCTTT	TRBJ1-1	TRBV27	TRBD1	once
CASRGAGVNYGYTF	TGTGCCTCCCGGGGGGCGGGGGTGAACTATGGCTACACCTTC	TRBJ1-2	TRBV5-6	NA	NA
CASSPLAGDQETQYF	TGTGCCAGTAGCCCACTAGCGGGGGATCAAGAGACCCAGTACTTC	TRBJ2-5	TRBV19	TRBD2	NA
CASSPRTSEVTDTQYF	TGTGCCAGCAGCCCAAGAACTAGCGAGGTTACAGATACGCAGTATTTT	TRBJ2-3	TRBV7-9	TRBD2	NA
CASSQEEGQPTGELFF	TGCGCCAGCAGCCAAGAGGAGGGCCAGCCCACCGGGGAGCTGTTTTTT	TRBJ2-2	TRBV4-3	NA	NA
CASSYPMGRVDRELFF	TGTGCCAGCAGTTACCCCATGGGCAGGGTAGACCGGGAGCTGTTTTTT	TRBJ2-2	TRBV6-6	NA	NA
CASSLTGPYEQYF	TGTGCCAGCAGTTTAACTGGGCCGTACGAGCAGTACTTC	TRBJ2-7	TRBV27	NA	NA
CASSPTSGVGNEQFF	TGTGCCAGCAGCCCGACTAGCGGGGTTGGGAATGAGCAGTTCTTC	TRBJ2-1	TRBV4-2	TRBD2	NA
CASSYSQGLEKLFF	TGTGCCAGCAGCTATAGCCAGGGACTTGAAAAACTGTTTTTT	TRBJ1-4	TRBV6-5	NA	NA
CASSAGTAYEQYF	TGTGCCAGCAGCGCCGGGACAGCCTACGAGCAGTACTTC	TRBJ2-7	TRBV7-9	TRBD1	NA
CASRYRGLHYYGYTF	TGTGCCAGCAGGTACAGGGGGCTCCACTACTATGGCTACACCTTC	TRBJ1-2	TRBV14	TRBD1	NA
CASSWDRGINEQFF	TGTGCCAGTAGTTGGGACAGAGGAATCAATGAGCAGTTCTTC	TRBJ2-1	TRBV19	TRBD1	NA